The 24 T cell receptor beta chains given below trace back to one sample, sequenced in a study of CD8+CD57+ T cells in acquired aplastic anemia. CDR3 and TCR beta VDJ profiling relied on a genomic DNA template. TCRdb called the reads again in MiXCR, with one record for every CDR3 protein. The sample shows 180,000 or so distinct CDR3 sequences, less than 50% of them seen only once. It was patients with CD8+CD57+ cell expansion by flow cytometry who were chosen for sequencing. The sample taken for sequencing was sorted CD4+, CD8+, or CD8+CD57+ T cells (not recorded which) from PBMCs. The source of these receptors is a human donor with aplastic anemia.

This clonotype has a count of ten or more. CDR3 amino acids: CASSLLGGNTGELFF. The CDR3 region has the DNA TGCGCCAGCAGCTTGTTGGGCGGGAACACCGGGGAGCTGTTTTTT. The genes are TRBV5-1 and TRBJ2-2; no clear D. V was trimmed by 1 base and J by 1 base, leaving 8 bases between them. CDR1 and CDR2 (germline): SGHRS, YFSETQ. The CDR3 is 15 amino acids.

In this sample, this clonotype turned up many times. CDR3 in DNA: TGTGCCAGCAGCTTTCAACAGCTCTCTGGAAACACCATATATTTT. Its protein is CASSFQQLSGNTIYF. V and J are TRBV7-2 and TRBJ1-3; D is undetermined. The CDR3 covers 15 residues. The germline V and J ends were trimmed by 3 bases and 0 bases, with 9 bases remaining between them. Looked up from germline, CDR1 is SGHTA and CDR2 is FQGNSA.

The chain joins TRBV19 to TRBJ1-5; D not resolved. Germline V gene data show CDR1 as LNHDA and CDR2 as SQIVND (reference sequence). The CDR3 contains 12 residues. The ends were cut back, 3 bases at V and 7 bases at J, with 7 bases in the middle. CDR3 coding DNA: TGTGCCAGTAGTATCGGCTCACAGCCCCAGCATTTT. Amino acids: CASSIGSQPQHF.

CDR3 in amino acids: CSVEGSAGGYTF. The DNA for the CDR3 is TGCAGCGTTGAAGGTTCGGCAGGTGGCTACACCTTC. V gene TRBV29-1 combines with J gene TRBJ1-2, with no clear D. Germline V gene data show CDR1 as SQVTM and CDR2 as ANQGSEA. CDR3 size: 12 residues. Deletions cut 1 base from V and 7 bases from J, with 10 bases between.

The chain links TRBV7-6 to TRBJ2-7; perhaps TRBD1 as D (5 bases). Trimming took 0 bases from V and 6 from J, leaving 15 bases between them. From germline, CDR1 is SGHVS and CDR2 FNYEAQ. The CDR3 loop spans 15 amino acids. CDR3 residues: CASSLAVGRVGEQYF. The CDR3 nucleotides are TGTGCCAGCAGCTTAGCGGTGGGCAGGGTCGGCGAGCAGTACTTC.

The chain combines TRBV20-1 with TRBJ2-3, with D unresolved. CDR3 length: 12 amino acids. CDR1 DFQATT and CDR2 SNEGSKA come from the germline V gene (reference sequence). Trimming removed 4 bases from V and 4 bases from J, with 9 bases in between. In nucleotides, the CDR3 is TGCAGTGCTAACCCACTATCAGATACGCAGTATTTT. This sequence encodes CSANPLSDTQYF.

This chain uses TRBV19 with TRBJ1-4; D uncertain. V shed 1 base and J shed 8 bases, with 8 bases lying between them. Germline V CDR1 and CDR2: LNHDA, SQIVND (reference sequence). The CDR3 has 13 residues. The CDR3 coding sequence is TGTGCCAGTAGTATAGCTGGAGGGGAAAAACTGTTTTTT. It specifies CASSIAGGEKLFF.

This clonotype was recorded a few times. A much larger clone sits a single nucleotide away, making a read error possible. The chain carries TRBV7-2 and TRBJ2-1, with a possible D match to TRBD2 (5 bases). Germline V gene lookup returns CDR1 SGHTA and CDR2 FQGNSA. The CDR3 spans 15 residues. The CDR3 loop reads CASSLASGPGNEQFF. CDR3 DNA sequence: TGTGCCAGCAGCCTAGCCAGTGGACCTGGGAATGAGCAGTTCTTC.

This clonotype was detected a few times. The rearrangement joins TRBV10-3 to TRBJ1-5; possible D gene TRBD1, 5 bases. The CDR3 spans 14 residues. Germline V gene sequence: CDR1 ENHRY, CDR2 SYGVKD. V lost 0 bases and J 4 bases, leaving 7 bases between the germline ends. CDR3 amino acids: CAISESQGNQPQHF. The DNA of the CDR3 is TGTGCCATCAGTGAGTCGCAGGGAAATCAGCCCCAGCATTTT.

A few counts support this clonotype. The V gene is TRBV15, the J gene TRBJ1-4; no reliable D call. This CDR3 is 16 amino acids long. Trimming removed 10 bases from V and 2 bases from J, with 20 bases in between. In germline, CDR1 is LNHNV, CDR2 YYDKDF (reference sequence). CDR3 loop: CASRKGALITNEKLFF. Here the CDR3 DNA reads TGTGCCAGCAGAAAGGGAGCGCTGATCACTAATGAAAAACTGTTTTTT.

The count of this clonotype is one. A much larger clone lies a single base off, so this may be a read error. This chain links TRBV5-1 with TRBJ1-1; the D is unclear. The germline gives CDR1 SGHRS, CDR2 YFSETQ. This CDR3 is 16 amino acids long. V lost 1 base and J 4 bases, leaving 17 bases between the germline ends. The CDR3 DNA reads as TGCGCCAGCAGCTTGATCGGCAGTCTCTTGAGCACTGAAGCTTTCTTT. Protein product: CASSLIGSLLSTEAFF.

The CDR3 loop is CASSDVSGDNYEQYF. CDR3 in DNA: TGTGCCAGCAGTGATGTCTCAGGAGATAACTACGAGCAGTACTTC. The rearrangement links TRBV2 to TRBJ2-7; D gene unclear. Germline V gene lookup returns CDR1 SNHLY and CDR2 FYNNEI. Trimming pared 3 bases from V and 3 bases from J, leaving 15 bases between. The CDR3 spans 15 residues.

This clonotype came up many times. The chain has TRBV10-3 and TRBJ2-3, with 8 bases aligning to TRBD2. The CDR3 totals 16 residues. J gave up 6 bases and V 0 bases, and 8 bases lay outside the gene matches. The V gene's germline CDR1 is ENHRY and CDR2 SYGVKD. CDR3 region: CAISESPGIAGDTQYF. The CDR3 DNA sequence: TGTGCCATCAGTGAGTCCCCGGGGATAGCGGGGGATACGCAGTATTTT.

In its sample, this clonotype was seen a few times. A read error may explain this, as a much larger clone is one base away. The V gene is TRBV9, the J gene TRBJ1-3; D is unclear. The CDR3 consists of 13 residues. The ends were cut back, 3 bases at V and 4 bases at J, with 8 bases in the middle. Germline CDR1 and CDR2: SGDLS and YYNGEE. The CDR3: CASSDSGGNTIYF. CDR3 in DNA: TGTGCCAGCAGCGACAGTGGGGGAAACACCATATATTTT. Full variable domain (outside the CDR3, taken from reference TRBV9 and TRBJ1-3): DSGVTQTPKHLITATGQRVTLRCSPRSGDLSVYWYQQSLDQGLQFLIQYYNGEERAKGNILERFSAQQFPDLHSELNLSSLELGDSALYFCASSDSGGNTIYFGEGSWLTVV.

This clonotype was detected ten times or more. The chain recombines TRBV5-6 with TRBJ1-4; TRBD1 matches 12 bases. The CDR3 has 15 amino acids. J gave up 10 bases and V 4 bases, and 8 bases lay outside the gene matches. Germline V gives CDR1 SGHDT, CDR2 YYEEEE. CDR3 sequence reads: CASSAGTGGYGKLFF. CDR3 bases: TGTGCCAGCAGCGCCGGGACAGGGGGCTATGGAAAACTGTTTTTT. Variable domain in full (rest from reference TRBV5-6 and TRBJ1-4): DAGVTQSPTHLIKTRGQQVTLRCSPKSGHDTVSWYQQALGQGPQFIFQYYEEEERQRGNFPDRFSGHQFPNYSSELNVNALLLGDSALYLCASSAGTGGYGKLFFGSGTQLSVL.

V is TRBV7-8 and J is TRBJ2-7, with 11 nucleotides matching TRBD2. Germline V gene data show CDR1 as SGHVS and CDR2 as FQNEAQ. The CDR3 covers 15 residues. V shed 4 bases and J 2 bases; nucleotides not matched to a gene: 4. The CDR3 DNA sequence: TGTGCCAGCAGCTCGGGACTAGCGGTCCCCTACGAGCAGTACTTC. This sequence encodes CASSSGLAVPYEQYF.

The gene calls are TRBV12-5 and TRBJ2-7; 12 bases are shared with TRBD1. Germline loops: CDR1 LGHNT, CDR2 FRNRAP. The CDR3 totals 15 residues. The ends lost 7 bases at V and 5 bases at J; junction bases unmatched: 9. CDR3 nucleotides: TGTGCTAGTGCCCCGGGACAGGGGGCATACGACGAGCAGTACTTC. Translated, it gives CASAPGQGAYDEQYF. Variable domain in full (rest from reference TRBV12-5 and TRBJ2-7): DARVTQTPRHKVTEMGQEVTMRCQPILGHNTVFWYRQTMMQGLELLAYFRNRAPLDDSGMPKDRFSAEMPDATLATLKIQPSEPRDSAVYFCASAPGQGAYDEQYFGPGTRLTVT.

At least ten counts were recorded for this clonotype. The chain uses TRBV6-5 and TRBJ1-1; maybe TRBD1 (5 bases). CDR1 and CDR2 (germline): MNHEY, SVGAGI. V shed 2 bases and J shed 0 bases, with 7 bases lying between them. The CDR3 is made up of 14 amino acids. The CDR3 DNA reads TGTGCCAGCAGTTACCGGGGCGTGAACACTGAAGCTTTCTTT. It codes for CASSYRGVNTEAFF.

The V and J genes are TRBV25-1 and TRBJ2-3; TRBD2 agrees at 7 bases. CDR3 size: 18 residues. V shed 2 bases, J shed 1 base, and the junction held 12 bases outside the gene matches. CDR1 MGHDK and CDR2 SYGVNS come from the germline V gene. The CDR3 region is CASSEGGLAGRGTDTQYF. The CDR3 nucleotides read TGTGCCAGCAGTGAAGGGGGGTTAGCGGGTAGGGGCACAGATACGCAGTATTTT. Complete variable domain (other parts from reference TRBV25-1 and TRBJ2-3): EADIYQTPRYLVIGTGKKITLECSQTMGHDKMYWYQQDPGMELHLIHYSYGVNSTEKGDLSSESTVSRIRTEHFPLTLESARPSHTSQYLCASSEGGLAGRGTDTQYFGPGTRLTVL.

This chain links TRBV24-1 with TRBJ2-5, with unresolved D. The CDR3 covers 13 residues. V was shortened by 5 bases and J by 1 base, with 7 bases between the two germline ends. The V gene's germline CDR1 is KGHDR and CDR2 SFDVKD. The CDR3, as DNA: TGTGCCACCAGTGGGGCAGTCCAAGAGACCCAGTACTTC. Protein product: CATSGAVQETQYF.

As concerns this clonotype: The junction does not match germline at one end; this may be a read error. CDR3 region: CASSNTMTAGSTIYF. The CDR3 nucleotides read TGTGCCAGCAGCAACACCATGACAGCTGGAAGCACCATATATTTT. V is TRBV7-9 and J is TRBJ1-3, with D possibly matching TRBD1 (5 bases). Germline V gene lookup returns CDR1 SEHNR and CDR2 FQNEAQ (reference sequence). This CDR3 is built from 15 residues.

This clonotype has more than one count but fewer than ten. V and J are TRBV18 and TRBJ2-2; the D gene could be TRBD1 or TRBD2 (8 bases each). The V gene's germline CDR1 is KGHSH and CDR2 LQKENI. The CDR3 is 20 amino acids. V was clipped by 4 bases and J by 2 bases, with 26 bases between them. CDR3: CASSRDRRLLGGANTGELFF. The DNA for the CDR3 is TGTGCCAGCTCACGGGACAGGAGACTTCTCGGGGGGGCAAACACCGGGGAGCTGTTTTTT.

This clonotype has at least ten counts. The chain recombines TRBV20-1 with TRBJ1-2; the D gene is possibly TRBD1 (5 bases). With 1 base removed from V and 4 bases from J, the gap between germline ends came to 10 bases. Germline CDR1 and CDR2: DFQATT and SNEGSKA (reference sequence). This CDR3 has 13 amino acids. CDR3 DNA sequence: TGCAGTGCTAGAGCGGGGGAAGGCTATGGCTACACCTTC. This codes for CSARAGEGYGYTF.

This chain links TRBV10-2 with TRBJ2-7; TRBD1 matches at 9 bases. Germline V CDR1 and CDR2: WSHSY, SAAADI. With V trimmed by 9 bases and J by 5 bases, 11 bases remained unmatched. This CDR3 comprises 14 residues. The CDR3 reads CASIPGQGINEQYF. The CDR3 DNA reads TGCGCCAGTATTCCGGGACAGGGAATAAACGAGCAGTACTTC.